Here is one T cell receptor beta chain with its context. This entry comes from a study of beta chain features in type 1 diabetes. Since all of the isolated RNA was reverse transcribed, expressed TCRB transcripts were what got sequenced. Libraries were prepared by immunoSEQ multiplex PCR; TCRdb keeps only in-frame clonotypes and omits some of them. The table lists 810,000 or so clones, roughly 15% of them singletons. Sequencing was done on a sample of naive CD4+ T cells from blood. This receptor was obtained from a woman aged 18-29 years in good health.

The CDR3 nucleotides are TGTGCCAGCTACCGCCCGGGCGGGGAGCTGTTTTTT. Protein: CASYRPGGELFF. The V call is TRBV9, the J call TRBJ2-2; no clear D. This CDR3 is 12 amino acids long. Trimming removed 7 bases from V and 7 bases from J, with 11 bases in between. From germline, CDR1 is SGDLS and CDR2 YYNGEE.